One and the same sample provided the 28 T cell receptor beta chains below, sequenced in a study of blood T cell repertoires in COVID-19. Measured with immunoSEQ multiplex PCR; TCRdb has only the in-frame clones, and not every one. Of roughly 250,000 clones in the sample, roughly 81% were seen once. The specimen was peripheral blood. The origin of the receptors is a man aged 40-49 years with acute or convalescent COVID-19.

The gene calls are TRBV29-1 and TRBJ2-6, with 8 bases matching TRBD1. The V and J ends lost 4 bases and 0 bases, in that order; junction bases with no gene match: 8. The CDR3 is 17 amino acids. Germline lookup yields CDR1 SQVTM and CDR2 ANQGSEA. CDR3 in DNA: TGCAGCGTTGCCTCAGGGGGCGTCTTCTCTGGGGCCAACGTCCTGACTTTC. Amino acids: CSVASGGVFSGANVLTF.

This chain uses TRBV5-1 with TRBJ1-4, with 9 bases identical to TRBD1. V shed 5 bases, J shed 8 bases, and the junction held 7 bases outside the gene matches. The CDR3 consists of 14 residues. Germline lookup yields CDR1 SGHRS and CDR2 YFSETQ. The CDR3 loop is CASREQGATEKLFF. In nucleotides, the CDR3 is TGCGCCAGCAGGGAACAGGGGGCGACCGAAAAACTGTTTTTT.

This CDR3 is CASSPGGSETQYF. The CDR3 DNA sequence: TGCGCCAGCAGCCCAGGGGGCAGCGAGACCCAGTACTTC. The V gene is TRBV5-1, the J gene TRBJ2-5; TRBD1 agrees at 8 bases. This CDR3 spans 13 amino acids. V dropped 4 bases and J dropped 5; count of bases not matched to a gene: 4. Germline-derived CDR1 and CDR2 are SGHRS and YFSETQ. Filled out from reference TRBV5-1 and TRBJ2-5, the complete variable domain reads KAGVTQTPRYLIKTRGQQVTLSCSPISGHRSVSWYQQTPGQGLQFLFEYFSETQRNKGNFPGRFSGRQFSNSRSEMNVSTLELGDSALYLCASSPGGSETQYFGPGTRLLVL.

The count of this clone is one. The chain combines TRBV9 with TRBJ1-1, with 7 bases that match TRBD1. Germline V gene lookup returns CDR1 SGDLS and CDR2 YYNGEE. V lost 4 bases and J lost 5; bases outside the gene matches: 11. The CDR3 is made up of 15 amino acids. The DNA of the CDR3 is TGTGCCAGCAGCTCAGGGACCAGGGGGAGGACTGAAGCTTTCTTT. Encoded protein: CASSSGTRGRTEAFF.

The chain has TRBV2 and TRBJ1-2, with no clear D. Germline V gene data show CDR1 as SNHLY and CDR2 as FYNNEI. The CDR3 runs 12 residues. V gave up 8 bases and J gave up 2 bases, with 9 bases separating them. The CDR3 region has the DNA TGTGCCAGCCGCTTGCAGAACTATGGCTACACCTTC. This codes for CASRLQNYGYTF.

This rearrangement joins TRBV7-2 to TRBJ2-1; D is perhaps TRBD2 (6 bases). This CDR3 has 14 residues. Germline lookup yields CDR1 SGHTA and CDR2 FQGNSA. The germline V and J ends were trimmed by 1 base and 10 bases, with 14 bases remaining between them. The CDR3 loop is CASSLEGLEPEQFF. The CDR3 coding sequence is TGTGCCAGCAGCTTAGAGGGACTTGAGCCCGAGCAGTTCTTC. Full variable domain (missing parts from reference TRBV7-2 and TRBJ2-1): GAGVSQSPSNKVTEKGKDVELRCDPISGHTALYWYRQSLGQGLEFLIYFQGNSAPDKSGLPSDRFSAERTGGSVSTLTIQRTQQEDSAVYLCASSLEGLEPEQFFGPGTRLTVL.

This clone showed up just a few times. The rearrangement joins TRBV3-1 (or the pseudogene TRBV3-2) to TRBJ1-5; D gene uncertain. The CDR3 has 14 amino acids. Per the germline V gene, CDR1 is LGHDT and CDR2 is YNNKEL (reference sequence). V was trimmed by 0 bases and J by 6 bases, leaving 9 bases between them. CDR3 amino acids: CASSQDLSAQPQHF. The CDR3 region has the DNA TGTGCCAGCAGCCAAGATCTTAGCGCTCAGCCCCAGCATTTT.

The CDR3 DNA reads as TGTGCCAGCTCCGGGGGGCTTAATCAGCCCCAGCATTTT. The encoded protein is CASSGGLNQPQHF. The V and J genes are TRBV7-8 and TRBJ1-5, with a possible D match to TRBD1 (6 bases). This CDR3 spans 13 amino acids. V lost 8 bases, J lost 4 bases, and 12 bases lay in between. Germline CDR1 and CDR2: SGHVS and FQNEAQ.

V is TRBV7-8 and J is TRBJ2-3, with D unclear. V lost 1 base and J 1 base, leaving 15 bases between the germline ends. The CDR3 consists of 17 residues. Looked up from germline, CDR1 is SGHVS and CDR2 is FQNEAQ. The DNA of the CDR3 is TGTGCCAGCAGCTTAGGATCTCGGTGGGCCGGCACAGATACGCAGTATTTT. Translating gives CASSLGSRWAGTDTQYF. Looking up the rest from reference TRBV7-8 and TRBJ2-3 gives the full variable domain: GAGVSQSPRYKVAKRGQDVALRCDPISGHVSLFWYQQALGQGPEFLTYFQNEAQLDKSGLPSDRFFAERPEGSVSTLKIQRTQQEDSAVYLCASSLGSRWAGTDTQYFGPGTRLTVL.

V usage is TRBV19 and J usage is TRBJ1-2; 11 positions agree with TRBD1. Germline CDR1 and CDR2: LNHDA and SQIVND (reference sequence). V shed 5 bases and J 6 bases; nucleotides not matched to a gene: 8. CDR3 size: 15 residues. CDR3 loop: CASSVDRDRGDGYTF. DNA for the CDR3: TGTGCCAGTAGTGTTGACCGGGACAGGGGGGATGGCTACACCTTC.

V and J are TRBV5-1 and TRBJ1-6; D is ambiguous. The CDR3 has 16 residues. Germline V gene sequence: CDR1 SGHRS, CDR2 YFSETQ. V gave up 0 bases and J gave up 0 bases, with 7 bases separating them. CDR3 sequence reads: CASSLVAVSYNSPLHF. CDR3 sequence (DNA): TGCGCCAGCAGCTTGGTGGCAGTCTCCTATAATTCACCCCTCCACTTT. Full variable domain (missing parts from reference TRBV5-1 and TRBJ1-6): KAGVTQTPRYLIKTRGQQVTLSCSPISGHRSVSWYQQTPGQGLQFLFEYFSETQRNKGNFPGRFSGRQFSNSRSEMNVSTLELGDSALYLCASSLVAVSYNSPLHFGNGTRLTVT.

The table lists this clone with a few counts. Within the sample, other DNA sequences also encode this same CDR3. The V call is TRBV20-1, the J call TRBJ1-5; possible D gene TRBD1, 6 bases. V was pared by 3 bases and J by 5 bases, with 8 bases between. CDR3 length equals 12 residues. Germline V CDR1 and CDR2: DFQATT, SNEGSKA (reference sequence). The CDR3 DNA reads TGCAGTGCTAGTTCAGGGGATCAGCCCCAGCATTTT. Its translation: CSASSGDQPQHF.

V is TRBV6-2 or TRBV6-3 and J is TRBJ1-1; no firm D call. V was trimmed by 5 bases and J by 4 bases, leaving 20 bases between them. The length of the CDR3 is 16 residues. Germline V gene data show CDR1 as MNHEY and CDR2 as SVGEGT. As DNA, the CDR3 is TGTGCCAGCAGTCGACCAGAAAGGAGGGAGTTCACTGAAGCTTTCTTT. This sequence encodes CASSRPERREFTEAFF.

CDR3 sequence: CASSPMEGSSYNEQFF. The DNA of the CDR3 is TGTGCCAGCAGCCCGATGGAGGGGAGCTCCTACAATGAGCAGTTCTTC. This rearrangement joins TRBV2 to TRBJ2-1, with D perhaps matching TRBD2 (6 bases). This CDR3 spans 16 amino acids. Germline V gene lookup returns CDR1 SNHLY and CDR2 FYNNEI. V lost 6 bases and J 0 bases, leaving 15 bases between the germline ends.

This rearrangement joins TRBV11-2 to TRBJ1-1, with D hard to call. The length of the CDR3 is 12 residues. The germline V gene has CDR1 SGHAT and CDR2 FQNNGV. Trimming left V 0 bases short and J 8 bases short, with 7 bases between. The CDR3 reads CASSLDSGEAFF. The CDR3 DNA reads TGTGCCAGCAGCTTAGATTCGGGGGAAGCTTTCTTT.

The J gene is TRBJ1-2, the V gene TRBV9; TRBD1 matches at 9 bases. CDR3 length: 17 amino acids. The germline V gene has CDR1 SGDLS and CDR2 YYNGEE. Losses at the gene ends were 1 base for V and 5 bases for J; bases not matched to a gene: 12. The CDR3: CASSVRDRVRGAYGYTF. CDR3 DNA sequence: TGTGCCAGCAGCGTAAGGGACAGGGTCCGGGGAGCATATGGCTACACCTTC.

Worth noting for this clone: Other DNA sequences in this sample translate to the same CDR3. This chain links TRBV15 with TRBJ2-7, with TRBD1 as a possible D gene (6 bases). V was clipped by 3 bases and J by 4 bases, with 7 bases between them. Germline V CDR1 and CDR2: LNHNV, YYDKDF (reference sequence). The CDR3 covers 12 residues. CDR3 amino acids: CATSRDSYEQYF. DNA for the CDR3: TGTGCCACCAGCAGGGACAGTTACGAGCAGTACTTC. Variable domain in full (rest from reference TRBV15 and TRBJ2-7): DAMVIQNPRYQVTQFGKPVTLSCSQTLNHNVMYWYQQKSSQAPKLLFHYYDKDFNNEADTPDNFQSRRPNTSFCFLDIRSPGLGDTAMYLCATSRDSYEQYFGPGTRLTVT.

The V gene is TRBV19, the J gene TRBJ1-1; D perhaps matches TRBD1 (6 bases). Germline V CDR1 and CDR2: LNHDA, SQIVND (reference sequence). The CDR3 is made up of 15 amino acids. V lost 5 bases, J lost 2 bases, and 15 bases lay in between. CDR3 region: CASSEKGVQNTEAFF. Here the CDR3 DNA reads TGTGCCAGTAGTGAGAAGGGGGTCCAAAACACTGAAGCTTTCTTT.

V usage is TRBV6-5 and J usage is TRBJ2-7, with D tentatively TRBD1 (5 bases). Germline CDR1 reads MNHEY; CDR2 reads SVGAGI. Trimming removed 6 bases at V and 7 bases at J, with 16 bases between. The CDR3 has 13 residues. For the CDR3, the DNA is TGTGCCAGCAGCCCCGTGCCCAGGACAGAGCAGTACTTC. Amino acids: CASSPVPRTEQYF.

There are a few counts of this clone. This chain uses TRBV7-9 with TRBJ1-4; 7 bases map to TRBD1. CDR1 and CDR2 (germline): SEHNR, FQNEAQ (reference sequence). The CDR3 covers 16 residues. J gave up 8 bases and V 10 bases, and 19 bases lay outside the gene matches. The CDR3 spells CATQQGSSLSGEKLFF. The CDR3 nucleotides are TGTGCCACCCAACAGGGGTCCAGCCTTTCGGGAGAAAAACTGTTTTTT.

The rearrangement links TRBV5-1 to TRBJ1-1; tentative D call: TRBD1 (5 bases). Per the germline V gene, CDR1 is SGHRS and CDR2 is YFSETQ. CDR3 length: 13 residues. Trimming left V 5 bases short and J 4 bases short, with 12 bases between. The CDR3 DNA is TGCGCCAGCAGGTTACCCGGGGGCACTGAAGCTTTCTTT. Its protein is CASRLPGGTEAFF.

The chain couples TRBV6-5 to TRBJ1-2; 8 positions agree with TRBD1. Germline V CDR1 and CDR2: MNHEY, SVGAGI. The CDR3 sequence is 14 residues long. The junction had 7 bases not matched to a gene; V was cut back by 4 bases and J by 6 bases. The CDR3 here is CASSSGGGVDGYTF. CDR3 bases: TGTGCCAGCAGTTCAGGGGGCGGGGTTGATGGCTACACCTTC.

The J gene is TRBJ2-5, the V gene TRBV7-2, with D uncertain. This CDR3 is built from 13 residues. Looked up from germline, CDR1 is SGHTA and CDR2 is FQGNSA. Trimming took off 3 bases at V and 6 bases at J, with 11 bases between the two ends. The CDR3 DNA follows: TGTGCCAGCAGCTTCGAGACAATAAAGACCCAGTACTTC. It encodes CASSFETIKTQYF.

This chain uses TRBV5-1 with TRBJ2-7; D not certain. The CDR3 extends over 14 amino acids. The V gene's germline CDR1 is SGHRS and CDR2 YFSETQ. V was clipped by 2 bases and J by 0 bases, with 9 bases between them. CDR3 sequence: CASSLDSGSYEQYF. The CDR3 DNA follows: TGCGCCAGCAGCTTAGATTCCGGCTCCTACGAGCAGTACTTC. Together with reference TRBV5-1 and TRBJ2-7, the CDR3 gives the full variable domain: KAGVTQTPRYLIKTRGQQVTLSCSPISGHRSVSWYQQTPGQGLQFLFEYFSETQRNKGNFPGRFSGRQFSNSRSEMNVSTLELGDSALYLCASSLDSGSYEQYFGPGTRLTVT.

Concerning this clone: At the DNA level, this CDR3 is encoded by other sequences in the same sample as well. The gene calls are TRBV7-2 and TRBJ1-2; possibly TRBD1 for D (5 bases). Looked up from germline, CDR1 is SGHTA and CDR2 is FQGNSA. V lost 2 bases, J lost 2 bases, and 6 bases lay in between. This CDR3 has 13 amino acids. The CDR3 spells CASSLRQNYGYTF. Here the CDR3 DNA reads TGTGCCAGCAGCTTAAGACAGAACTATGGCTACACCTTC.

The V and J genes are TRBV7-8 and TRBJ1-1, with D hard to call. Germline V gene sequence: CDR1 SGHVS, CDR2 FQNEAQ. CDR3 length equals 14 residues. Deletions cut 5 bases from V and 2 bases from J, with 12 bases between. CDR3 DNA: TGTGCCAGCAGCCCGACGACACTTAACACTGAAGCTTTCTTT. Translating it yields CASSPTTLNTEAFF.

The V and J genes are TRBV5-5 and TRBJ2-1, with 11 bases that match TRBD2. The CDR3 totals 16 residues. CDR1 is SGHKS, CDR2 YYEKEE, per germline (reference sequence). J gave up 11 bases and V 5 bases, and 15 bases lay outside the gene matches. Written as DNA, the CDR3 is TGTGCCAGCAGGTTGTTGCTTAGCGGGGGGGCCGGGAAGCAGTTCTTC. Amino acid sequence: CASRLLLSGGAGKQFF.

The chain employs TRBV30 and TRBJ1-1, with D hard to call. The CDR3 is 12 residues long. The germline V gene has CDR1 GTSNPN and CDR2 SVGIG (reference sequence). Trimming cost V 4 bases and J 10 bases, with 16 bases left between them. The CDR3 loop is CAWTYIGGGAFF. Here the CDR3 DNA reads TGTGCCTGGACCTACATAGGCGGAGGAGCTTTCTTT.